This T cell receptor (beta chain) stems from a study of glioma-infiltrating T cells after dendritic cell vaccination. In the study overall: Patients received three intradermal dendritic cell vaccine injections at biweekly intervals.

Selection required adequate fresh-frozen tumor tissue plus more than two years' survival data. PBMC sampling occurred before vaccination, two weeks after the third dose, and at progression. CDR3 length equals 13 residues. The V and J ends lost 2 bases and 1 base respectively, with 8 bases between them. Per the germline V gene, CDR1 is SQVTM and CDR2 is ANQGSEA. The primer mix had 60 V beta and 13 J beta primers. Using immunoSEQ multiplex PCR, the repertoire was profiled, and TCRdb retains in-frame clones only, with some absent. Of roughly 80,000 clones listed, roughly 90% are singletons. The source is a human donor with glioblastoma. The sequencing here drew on blood, taken before dendritic cell vaccination. The gene calls are TRBV29-1 and TRBJ2-5; D may be TRBD1 (5 bases). The CDR3: CSVEQTVQETQYF. The CDR3 region has the DNA TGCAGCGTTGAACAGACAGTCCAAGAGACCCAGTACTTC.